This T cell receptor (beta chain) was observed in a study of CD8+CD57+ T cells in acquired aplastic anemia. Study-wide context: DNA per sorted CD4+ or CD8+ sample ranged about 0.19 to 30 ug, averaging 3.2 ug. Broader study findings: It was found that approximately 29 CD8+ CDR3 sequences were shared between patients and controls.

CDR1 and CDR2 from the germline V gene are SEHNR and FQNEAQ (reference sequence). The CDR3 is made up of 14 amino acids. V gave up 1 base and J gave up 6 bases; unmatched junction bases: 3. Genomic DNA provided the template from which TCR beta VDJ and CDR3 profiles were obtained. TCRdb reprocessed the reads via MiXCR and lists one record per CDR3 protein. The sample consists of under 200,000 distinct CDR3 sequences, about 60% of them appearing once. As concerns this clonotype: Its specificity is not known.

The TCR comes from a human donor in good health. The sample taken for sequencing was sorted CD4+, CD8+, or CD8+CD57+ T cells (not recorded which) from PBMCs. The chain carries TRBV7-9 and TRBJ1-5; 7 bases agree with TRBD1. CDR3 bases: TGTGCCAGCAGCTTAGATGAGGGGGCTCAGCCCCAGCATTTT. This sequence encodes CASSLDEGAQPQHF.